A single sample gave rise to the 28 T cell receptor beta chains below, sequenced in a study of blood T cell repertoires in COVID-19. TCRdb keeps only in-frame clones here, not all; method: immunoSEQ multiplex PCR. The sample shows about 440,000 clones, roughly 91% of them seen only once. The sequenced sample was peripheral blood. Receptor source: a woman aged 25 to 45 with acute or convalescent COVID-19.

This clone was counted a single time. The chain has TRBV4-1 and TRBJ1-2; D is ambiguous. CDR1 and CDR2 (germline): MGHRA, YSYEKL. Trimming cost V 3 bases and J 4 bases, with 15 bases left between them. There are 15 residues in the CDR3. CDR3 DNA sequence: TGCGCCAGCAGCCATGAACCCCCAGGAGGCTATGGCTACACCTTC. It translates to CASSHEPPGGYGYTF.

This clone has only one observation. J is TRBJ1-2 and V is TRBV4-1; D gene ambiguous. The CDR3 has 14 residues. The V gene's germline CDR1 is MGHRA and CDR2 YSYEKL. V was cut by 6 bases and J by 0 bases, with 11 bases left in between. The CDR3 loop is CASRHLTANYGYTF. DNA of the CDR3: TGCGCCAGCAGACATCTTACAGCTAACTATGGCTACACCTTC.

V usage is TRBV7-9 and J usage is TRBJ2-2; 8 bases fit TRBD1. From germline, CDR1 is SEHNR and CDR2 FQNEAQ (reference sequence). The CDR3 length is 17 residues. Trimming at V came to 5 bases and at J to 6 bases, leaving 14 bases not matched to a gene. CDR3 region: CASSADPGQVLSGELFF. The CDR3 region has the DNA TGTGCCAGCAGCGCCGATCCGGGACAGGTTTTGTCCGGGGAGCTGTTTTTT.

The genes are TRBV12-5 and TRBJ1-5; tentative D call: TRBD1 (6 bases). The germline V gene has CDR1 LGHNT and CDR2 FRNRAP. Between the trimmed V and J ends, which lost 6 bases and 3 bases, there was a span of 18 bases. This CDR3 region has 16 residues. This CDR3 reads CASGPWGGRFNQPQHF. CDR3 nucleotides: TGTGCTAGTGGGCCCTGGGGGGGCCGGTTCAATCAGCCCCAGCATTTT.

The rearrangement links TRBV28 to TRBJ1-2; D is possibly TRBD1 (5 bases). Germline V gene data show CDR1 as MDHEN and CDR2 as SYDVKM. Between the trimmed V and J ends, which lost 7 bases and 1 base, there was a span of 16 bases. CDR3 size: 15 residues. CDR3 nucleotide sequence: TGTGCCAGCAACCCTTATCTACAGGTTAACTATGGCTACACCTTC. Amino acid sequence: CASNPYLQVNYGYTF.

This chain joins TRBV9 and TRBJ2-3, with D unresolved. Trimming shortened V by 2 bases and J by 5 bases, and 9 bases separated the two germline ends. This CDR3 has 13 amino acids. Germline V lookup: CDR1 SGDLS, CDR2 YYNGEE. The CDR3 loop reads CASSVPPGDTQYF. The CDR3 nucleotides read TGTGCCAGCAGCGTCCCACCGGGAGATACGCAGTATTTT.

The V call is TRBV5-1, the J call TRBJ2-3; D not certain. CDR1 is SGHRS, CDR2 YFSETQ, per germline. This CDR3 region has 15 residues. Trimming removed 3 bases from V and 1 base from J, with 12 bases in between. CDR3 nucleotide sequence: TGCGCCAGCAGCTGGAACGATCGGGGCACAGATACGCAGTATTTT. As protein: CASSWNDRGTDTQYF.

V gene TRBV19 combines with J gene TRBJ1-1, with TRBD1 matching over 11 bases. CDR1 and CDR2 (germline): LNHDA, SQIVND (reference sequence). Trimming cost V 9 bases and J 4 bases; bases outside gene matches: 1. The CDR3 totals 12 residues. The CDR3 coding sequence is TGTGCCAGGGGGACAGGGGGCACTGAAGCTTTCTTT. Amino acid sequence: CARGTGGTEAFF. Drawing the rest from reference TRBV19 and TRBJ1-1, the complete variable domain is DGGITQSPKYLFRKEGQNVTLSCEQNLNHDAMYWYRQDPGQGLRLIYYSQIVNDFQKGDIAEGYSVSREKKESFPLTVTSAQKNPTAFYLCARGTGGTEAFFGQGTRLTVV.

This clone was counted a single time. In nucleotides, the CDR3 is TGTGCCAGCAGTTACTCGAGACCGGGACAGGGCTACGAGCAGTACTTC. It yields the protein CASSYSRPGQGYEQYF. The chain uses TRBV6-5 and TRBJ2-7, with 9 bases lining up with TRBD1. The V segment lost 0 bases and the J segment 3 bases; nucleotides outside the gene matches: 6. The CDR3 sequence is 16 residues long. Looked up from germline, CDR1 is MNHEY and CDR2 is SVGAGI.

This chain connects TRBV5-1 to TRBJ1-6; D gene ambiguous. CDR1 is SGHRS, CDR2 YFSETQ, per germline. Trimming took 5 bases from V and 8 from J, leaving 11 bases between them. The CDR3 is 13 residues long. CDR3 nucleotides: TGCGCCAGCAGACGAGACGGGGATTCACCCCTCCACTTT. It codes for CASRRDGDSPLHF. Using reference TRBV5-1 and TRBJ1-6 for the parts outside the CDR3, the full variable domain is KAGVTQTPRYLIKTRGQQVTLSCSPISGHRSVSWYQQTPGQGLQFLFEYFSETQRNKGNFPGRFSGRQFSNSRSEMNVSTLELGDSALYLCASRRDGDSPLHFGNGTRLTVT.

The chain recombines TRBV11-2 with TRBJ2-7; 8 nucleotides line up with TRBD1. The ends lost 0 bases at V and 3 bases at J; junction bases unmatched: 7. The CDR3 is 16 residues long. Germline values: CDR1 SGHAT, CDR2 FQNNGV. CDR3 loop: CASSLERTGGGYEQYF. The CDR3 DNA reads TGTGCCAGCAGCTTAGAGCGCACAGGGGGAGGCTACGAGCAGTACTTC.

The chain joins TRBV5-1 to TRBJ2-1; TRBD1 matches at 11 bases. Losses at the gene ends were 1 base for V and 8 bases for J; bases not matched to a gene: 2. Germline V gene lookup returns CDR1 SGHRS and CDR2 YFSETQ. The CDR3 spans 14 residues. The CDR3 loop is CASSLRTGGDEQFF. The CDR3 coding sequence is TGCGCCAGCAGCTTGAGGACAGGGGGCGATGAGCAGTTCTTC.

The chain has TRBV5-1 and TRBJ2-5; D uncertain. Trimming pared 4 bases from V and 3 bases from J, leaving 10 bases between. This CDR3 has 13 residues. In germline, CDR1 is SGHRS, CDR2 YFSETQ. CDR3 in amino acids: CASSRDGEETQYF. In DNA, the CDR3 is TGCGCCAGCAGCCGAGATGGAGAAGAGACCCAGTACTTC.

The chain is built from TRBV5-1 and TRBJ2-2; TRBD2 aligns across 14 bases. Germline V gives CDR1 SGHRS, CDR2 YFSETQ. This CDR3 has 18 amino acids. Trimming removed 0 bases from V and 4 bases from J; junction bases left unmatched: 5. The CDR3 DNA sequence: TGCGCCAGCAGCTTGGAGGGACTAGCGGGGGAAAGCACCGGGGAGCTGTTTTTT. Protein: CASSLEGLAGESTGELFF.

CDR3 in amino acids: CASRRDMNTEAFF. DNA of the CDR3: TGTGCCAGCAGAAGAGACATGAACACTGAAGCTTTCTTT. The chain couples TRBV28 to TRBJ1-1, with D unresolved. There are 13 residues in the CDR3. Germline V CDR1 and CDR2: MDHEN, SYDVKM. The germline V and J ends were trimmed by 6 bases and 0 bases, with 8 bases remaining between them.

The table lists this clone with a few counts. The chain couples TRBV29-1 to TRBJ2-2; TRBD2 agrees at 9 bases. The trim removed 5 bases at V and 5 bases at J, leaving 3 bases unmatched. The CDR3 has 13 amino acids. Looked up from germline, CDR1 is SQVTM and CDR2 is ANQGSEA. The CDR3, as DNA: TGCAGCGTTTCAGCGGGGGGAACCGGGGAGCTGTTTTTT. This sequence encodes CSVSAGGTGELFF.

The CDR3 DNA sequence: TGTGCCAGCAGCTTAGTTCAGGGTCTCTGGGAGACCCAGTACTTC. Translating it yields CASSLVQGLWETQYF. The genes are TRBV7-9 and TRBJ2-5, with D possibly being TRBD1 (5 bases). CDR3 length: 15 amino acids. Germline V gene sequence: CDR1 SEHNR, CDR2 FQNEAQ (reference sequence). Trimming removed 1 base from V and 5 bases from J, with 14 bases in between.

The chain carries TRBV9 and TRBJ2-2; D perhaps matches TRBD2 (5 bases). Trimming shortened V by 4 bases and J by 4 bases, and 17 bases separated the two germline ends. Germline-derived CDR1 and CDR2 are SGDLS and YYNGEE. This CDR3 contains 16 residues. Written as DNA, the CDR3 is TGTGCCAGCAGCTCTCGGACTCTTCGGGGCACCGGGGAGCTGTTTTTT. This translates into CASSSRTLRGTGELFF. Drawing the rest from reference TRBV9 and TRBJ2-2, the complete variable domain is DSGVTQTPKHLITATGQRVTLRCSPRSGDLSVYWYQQSLDQGLQFLIQYYNGEERAKGNILERFSAQQFPDLHSELNLSSLELGDSALYFCASSSRTLRGTGELFFGEGSRLTVL.

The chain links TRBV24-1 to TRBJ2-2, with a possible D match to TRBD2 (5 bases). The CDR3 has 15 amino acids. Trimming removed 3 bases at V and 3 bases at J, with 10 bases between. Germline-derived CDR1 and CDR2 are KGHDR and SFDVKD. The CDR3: CATSDGSIDTGELFF. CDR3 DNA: TGTGCCACCAGTGATGGGAGTATAGACACCGGGGAGCTGTTTTTT.

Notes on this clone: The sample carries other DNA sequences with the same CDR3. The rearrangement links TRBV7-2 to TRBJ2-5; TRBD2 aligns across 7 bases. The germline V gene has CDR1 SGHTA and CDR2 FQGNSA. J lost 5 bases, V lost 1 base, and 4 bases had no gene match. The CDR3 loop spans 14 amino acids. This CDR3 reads CASSLGGGRETQYF. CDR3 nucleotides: TGTGCCAGCAGCTTAGGGGGGGGACGGGAGACCCAGTACTTC.

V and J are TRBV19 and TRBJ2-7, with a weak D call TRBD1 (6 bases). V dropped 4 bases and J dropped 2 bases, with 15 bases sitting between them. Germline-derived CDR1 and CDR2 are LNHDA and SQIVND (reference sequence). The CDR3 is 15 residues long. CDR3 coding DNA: TGTGCCAGTAGTACCTGGACAGCCCAAACCTACGAGCAGTACTTC. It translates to CASSTWTAQTYEQYF.

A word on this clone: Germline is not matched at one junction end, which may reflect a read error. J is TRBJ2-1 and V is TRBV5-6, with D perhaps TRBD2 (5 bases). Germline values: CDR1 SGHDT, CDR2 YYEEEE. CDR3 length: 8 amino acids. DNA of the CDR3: TGTGCCAGCAGCACCGGGATCTTC. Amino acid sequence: CASSTGIF.

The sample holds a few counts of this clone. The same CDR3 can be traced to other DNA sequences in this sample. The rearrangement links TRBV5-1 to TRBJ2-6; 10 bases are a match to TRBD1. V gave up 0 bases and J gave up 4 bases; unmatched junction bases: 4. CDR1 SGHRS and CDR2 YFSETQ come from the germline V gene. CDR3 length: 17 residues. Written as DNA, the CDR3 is TGCGCCAGCAGCTTGGGGACAGGGGGAGGGGGGGCCAACGTCCTGACTTTC. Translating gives CASSLGTGGGGANVLTF.

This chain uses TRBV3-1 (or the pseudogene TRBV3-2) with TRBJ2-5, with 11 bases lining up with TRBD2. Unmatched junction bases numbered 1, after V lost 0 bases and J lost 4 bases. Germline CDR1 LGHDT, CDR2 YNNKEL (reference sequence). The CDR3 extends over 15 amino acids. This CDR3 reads CASSQELAGVETQYF. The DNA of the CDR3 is TGTGCCAGCAGCCAAGAACTAGCGGGGGTAGAGACCCAGTACTTC.

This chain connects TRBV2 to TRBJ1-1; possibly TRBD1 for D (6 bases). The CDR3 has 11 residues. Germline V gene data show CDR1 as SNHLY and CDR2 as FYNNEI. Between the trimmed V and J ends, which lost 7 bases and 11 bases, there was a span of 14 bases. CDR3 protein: CASMQGLIAFF. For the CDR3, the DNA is TGTGCCAGCATGCAGGGGTTGATCGCTTTCTTT.

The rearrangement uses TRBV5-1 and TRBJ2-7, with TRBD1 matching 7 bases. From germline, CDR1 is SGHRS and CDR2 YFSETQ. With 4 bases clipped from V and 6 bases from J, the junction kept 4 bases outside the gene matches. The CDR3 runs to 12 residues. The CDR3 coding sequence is TGCGCCAGCAGCCTACAGGGGTTCGAGCAGTACTTC. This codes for CASSLQGFEQYF. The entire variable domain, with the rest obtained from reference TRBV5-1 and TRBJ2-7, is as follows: KAGVTQTPRYLIKTRGQQVTLSCSPISGHRSVSWYQQTPGQGLQFLFEYFSETQRNKGNFPGRFSGRQFSNSRSEMNVSTLELGDSALYLCASSLQGFEQYFGPGTRLTVT.

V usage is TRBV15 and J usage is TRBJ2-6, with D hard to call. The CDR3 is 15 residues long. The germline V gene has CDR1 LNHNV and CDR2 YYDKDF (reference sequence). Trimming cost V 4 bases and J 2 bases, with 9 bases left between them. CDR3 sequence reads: CATSTRRPGANVLTF. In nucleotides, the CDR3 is TGTGCCACCAGCACTCGGCGGCCTGGGGCCAACGTCCTGACTTTC.

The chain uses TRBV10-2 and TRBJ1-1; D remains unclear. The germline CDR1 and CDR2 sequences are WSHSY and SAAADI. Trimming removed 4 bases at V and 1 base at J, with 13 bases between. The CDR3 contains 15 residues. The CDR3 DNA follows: TGCGCCAGCAGTGGTTGGCAGACTGCGAACACTGAAGCTTTCTTT. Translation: CASSGWQTANTEAFF.